Listed here is a single T cell receptor (beta chain). The data belong to a study of blood T cell repertoires in COVID-19. Study summary: Spain, Italy and the United States supplied samples that represented acute and convalescent COVID-19. From T cells, B-cell-depleted T cells, or PBMCs came the material, which was cDNA or gDNA.

CDR1 is KGHDR, CDR2 SFDVKD, per germline. The CDR3 totals 16 residues. With 3 bases removed from V and 5 bases from J, the gap between germline ends came to 16 bases. Authors' data handling: Estimates of nucleated cell counts were drawn from the amplification of reference gene primers. The table came from immunoSEQ multiplex PCR; TCRdb's copy has only in-frame clones and leaves some out. V, J and clone size are those of that table, while D and trimming were read from the DNA. The sample holds around 40,000 clones; around 85% are singletons and the top ten take roughly 9.9%. Source material: peripheral blood. This TCR was recovered from a human donor in a cohort sampled during active COVID-19. The rearrangement joins TRBV24-1 to TRBJ2-1; D is undetermined. CDR3 in DNA: TGTGCCACCAGTGATCCGACTGCCCTTTCACACAATGAGCAGTTCTTC. This encodes CATSDPTALSHNEQFF.